This TCR beta chain is from a study of blood T cell repertoires in COVID-19. Assay: immunoSEQ multiplex PCR; the TCRdb copy retains only in-frame clones and omits some. The data show some 300,000 clones, roughly 91% seen once. CDR1 is SGHNT and CDR2 is YYREEE in the germline V gene (reference sequence). The CDR3 length is 15 residues. Trimming cost V 4 bases and J 2 bases; bases outside gene matches: 5. Grouping used clinical history reported by participants in a survey and questionnaire. What was sequenced was PBMCs or T cells enriched from blood (not recorded which). This TCR came from a woman between 50 and 59 years old who had been exposed to COVID-19. The rearrangement uses TRBV5-4 and TRBJ2-5; 10 bases are shared with TRBD2. The CDR3 DNA reads as TGTGCCAGCAGCCCCACTAGCGGGGTACAAGAGACCCAGTACTTC. This gives the protein CASSPTSGVQETQYF.